This TCR beta chain is drawn from a study of blood T cell repertoires in COVID-19. Study details: Spain, Italy and the United States supplied samples that represented acute and convalescent COVID-19. T cells, B-cell-depleted T cells, or PBMCs provided the cDNA or gDNA that served as material.

CDR3 length: 16 amino acids. Germline V gene sequence: CDR1 KGHDR, CDR2 SFDVKD. J lost 6 bases, V lost 4 bases, and 8 bases had no gene match. In the study's own analysis: Amplifying reference gene primers gave estimates of nucleated cell counts. Only in-frame clones appear in the TCRdb table, and some are missing; sequencing was by immunoSEQ multiplex PCR. That table is the source of V, J and clone size, and D and trimming were worked out from the DNA. The sample holds some 100,000 clones, less than 85% seen once. This clone appeared a few times. The chain carries TRBV24-1 and TRBJ1-5, with 10 bases aligning to TRBD1. The sequenced sample was peripheral blood. The receptor was isolated from a woman aged 60-75 years with acute or convalescent COVID-19. The CDR3 DNA reads TGTGCCACCAGTGACTCCGGACAGGGGGTTACTCAGCCCCAGCATTTT. Protein product: CATSDSGQGVTQPQHF.